This TCR beta chain was sequenced during a study of T-cell reconstitution after alpha-beta-depleted transplantation in children (dated by TCRdb to about 2016). Study-wide context: The study quantitatively tracked T-cell immune reconstitution after TCRalphabeta/CD19-depleted allogeneic hematopoietic cell transplantation in children using TCR repertoire profiling.

Reading the label with the study, this specimen's treatment or condition is: allogeneic hematopoietic cell transplantation with graft depleted of TCRalphabeta T cells and CD19 B cells. The transplant recipients were children given TCRalphabeta/CD19-depleted allogeneic hematopoietic cell grafts. The investigation overall reported the following: The high TCRbeta diversity at day 60 in some patients was ascribed to recipient T cells and intrathymic progenitors that had survived conditioning. Over the following months the frequencies of hyperexpanded clones went down, and after one year T-cell counts and TCRbeta diversity were mostly credited to newly produced T cells. Apparently early alphabetaT-cell count recovery about two months after transplant reportedly relied on only several hundred rapidly expanded clones derived from non-depleted graft cells.

The junction shows trimming of 4 bases on V and 7 bases on J, plus 8 bases between the germline ends. According to the germline V gene, CDR1 reads SQVTM and CDR2 reads ANQGSEA. Its CDR3 holds 10 amino acids, cysteine through phenylalanine. Only the CDR3 region is kept as DNA, spanning 30 bases read in frame from base 1. The sample holds a few counts of this clonotype. Its antigen remains undetermined. The record has no base qualities; no much larger clone is one base away. Libraries came from PCR. These reads were obtained on an Illumina HiSeq 2500. Molecular barcoding was employed in the preparation of TCR libraries, with unique molecular identifiers being used to normalize TCRbeta repertoire quantification. In-frame beta chains were kept once TCRdb had trimmed the public reads at Q25 with fastp and called clones with MiXCR. All rows with the same CDR3 protein become a single entry with the most common DNA and genes. The sample yields 200,000 to 250,000 distinct CDR3 sequences; 25% were counted once. The ten top clones hold roughly 2.6% of the sample.

The clonotype originates from a girl aged 2-9 years with Fanconi anemia, due to receive a stem cell transplant. The chain was built from TRBV29-1 and TRBJ2-7; no D gene call is confident. The sequences come from PBMCs, collected before TCRalphabeta/CD19-depleted stem cell transplant. The nucleotides read TGCAGCGTTGGAGATTTGGAGCAGTACTTC. Translated, this is CSVGDLEQYF.